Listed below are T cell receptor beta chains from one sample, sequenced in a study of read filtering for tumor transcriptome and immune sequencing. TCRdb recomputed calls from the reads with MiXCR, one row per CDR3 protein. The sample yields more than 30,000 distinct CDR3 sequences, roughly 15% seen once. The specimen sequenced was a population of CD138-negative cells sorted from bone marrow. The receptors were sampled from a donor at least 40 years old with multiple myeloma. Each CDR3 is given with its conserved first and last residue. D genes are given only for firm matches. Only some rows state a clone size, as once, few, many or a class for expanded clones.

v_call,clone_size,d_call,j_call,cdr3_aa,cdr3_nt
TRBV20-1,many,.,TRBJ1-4,CSARMGGEKLFF,TGCAGTGCTAGAATGGGTGGTGAAAAACTGTTTTTT
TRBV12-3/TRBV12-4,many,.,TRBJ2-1,CASSVDQGGWNEQFF,TGTGCCAGCAGCGTTGATCAGGGGGGTTGGAATGAGCAGTTCTTC
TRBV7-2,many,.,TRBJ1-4,CASSLARKGGEKLFF,TGTGCCAGCAGCTTAGCGAGAAAGGGCGGAGAAAAACTGTTTTTT
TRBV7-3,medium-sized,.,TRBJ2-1,CASSLTPGFDEQFF,TGTGCCAGCAGCTTAACCCCGGGATTTGATGAGCAGTTCTTC
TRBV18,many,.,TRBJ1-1,CASSPPGPVEAFF,TGTGCCAGCTCACCACCCGGGCCGGTTGAAGCTTTCTTT
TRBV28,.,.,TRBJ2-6,CASTRDSFSGANVLTF,TGTGCCAGCACGCGGGACAGCTTCTCTGGGGCCAACGTCCTGACTTTC
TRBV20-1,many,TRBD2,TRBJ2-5,CSANYRLAGLQETQYF,TGCAGTGCTAATTACCGACTAGCGGGGTTACAAGAGACCCAGTACTTC
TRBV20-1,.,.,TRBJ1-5,CSAVSTGWDQPQHF,TGCAGTGCCGTCTCAACAGGGTGGGATCAGCCCCAGCATTTT
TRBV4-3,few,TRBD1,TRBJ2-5,CASSQRQGVDQKVVETQYF,TGCGCCAGCAGCCAAAGACAGGGGGTCGACCAGAAGGTTGTCGAGACCCAGTACTTC
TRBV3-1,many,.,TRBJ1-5,CASSQDPGPSNQPQHF,TGTGCCAGCAGCCAAGACCCCGGACCTAGCAATCAGCCCCAGCATTTT
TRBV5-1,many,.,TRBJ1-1,CASRTGRGSFDTEAFF,TGCGCCAGCAGAACCGGACGAGGATCCTTCGACACTGAAGCTTTCTTT
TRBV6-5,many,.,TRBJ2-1,CASSYSPGAGNEQFF,TGTGCCAGCAGTTACTCACCAGGGGCCGGGAATGAGCAGTTCTTC
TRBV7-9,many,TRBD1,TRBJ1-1,CASSLNTGVGTEAFF,TGTGCCAGCAGCTTAAATACAGGGGTGGGAACTGAAGCTTTCTTT
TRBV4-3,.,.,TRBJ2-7,CASGQDGAFEQYF,TGCGCCAGCGGCCAAGATGGGGCTTTTGAGCAGTACTTC
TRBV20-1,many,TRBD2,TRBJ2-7,CSATSGVSSYEQYF,TGCAGTGCTACTAGCGGGGTGAGCTCCTACGAGCAGTACTTC